The 20 T cell receptor beta chains reported below all come from one sample, sequenced in a study of response to subunit inactivated influenza vaccine. One entry per CDR3 protein, called by TCRdb with MiXCR from the RT-PCR reads. Among 650,000 to 700,000 distinct CDR3 sequences, approximately 14% were seen once, and the ten largest hold roughly 11%. The source material was PBMCs from blood, sampled about 12 days after vaccination. These receptors all stem from a man in his fifties or sixties who received an inactivated influenza vaccine.

The genes are TRBV7-9 and TRBJ2-7, with 11 nucleotides matching TRBD2. The CDR3 extends over 13 amino acids. Germline V gene sequence: CDR1 SEHNR, CDR2 FQNEAQ (reference sequence). V dropped 5 bases and J dropped 6; count of bases not matched to a gene: 3. The CDR3 region is CASSQGLAAEQYF. The CDR3 DNA reads as TGTGCCAGCAGCCAGGGACTAGCGGCCGAGCAGTACTTC.

This clonotype was observed a handful of times. V is TRBV5-1 and J is TRBJ2-7; D is perhaps TRBD1 or TRBD2 (5 bases each). CDR1 SGHRS and CDR2 YFSETQ come from the germline V gene. V gave up 3 bases and J gave up 2 bases, with 12 bases separating them. The CDR3 totals 14 residues. CDR3 in amino acids: CASSSGTAAYEQYF. In DNA, the CDR3 is TGCGCCAGCAGCTCCGGGACCGCAGCCTACGAGCAGTACTTC.

The chain carries TRBV4-1 and TRBJ2-1; 7 bases map to TRBD1. The CDR3 has 15 residues. Germline loops: CDR1 MGHRA, CDR2 YSYEKL. The V segment lost 4 bases and the J segment 3 bases; nucleotides outside the gene matches: 6. The CDR3 region has the DNA TGCGCCAGCAGCCCTGGCAGGGGGAGCTACAATGAGCAGTTCTTC. This gives the protein CASSPGRGSYNEQFF.

This clonotype has more than one count but fewer than ten. J is TRBJ2-7 and V is TRBV7-2, with D hard to call. Germline V lookup: CDR1 SGHTA, CDR2 FQGNSA. This CDR3 is 13 amino acids long. Trimming stripped 1 base from V and 3 bases from J, with 7 bases between. CDR3 sequence (DNA): TGTGCCAGCAGCTTAGATCCCATCTACGAGCAGTACTTC. Amino acid sequence: CASSLDPIYEQYF.

This clonotype was counted ten times or more. This chain joins TRBV3-1 and TRBJ2-5, with TRBD1 matching 8 bases. The CDR3 totals 13 residues. Germline lookup yields CDR1 LGHDT and CDR2 YNNKEL (reference sequence). After removal of 8 bases from V and 5 bases from J, the junction contained 7 bases not matched to a gene. This chain's CDR3 is CASDSRGRETQYF. The CDR3 DNA follows: TGTGCCAGCGATTCCAGGGGGCGGGAGACCCAGTACTTC.

V is TRBV12-3 or TRBV12-4 and J is TRBJ1-1; 7 bases match TRBD1. The junction had 4 bases not matched to a gene; V was cut back by 4 bases and J by 5 bases. The CDR3 is 13 amino acids. Here the CDR3 reads CASSYGQATEAFF. The CDR3 region has the DNA TGTGCCAGCAGTTATGGACAGGCGACTGAAGCTTTCTTT.

The J gene is TRBJ2-4, the V gene TRBV11-1, with 11 bases that match TRBD2. This CDR3 has 18 amino acids. The germline V gene has CDR1 SGHAT and CDR2 FQDESV (reference sequence). The J segment lost 0 bases and the V segment lost 5 bases, leaving 9 bases of the junction unmatched. CDR3 nucleotides: TGTGCCAGCAGCCCGGGACTAGCGGCAGGAAGAGCCAAAAACATTCAGTACTTC. The encoded protein is CASSPGLAAGRAKNIQYF.

The chain uses TRBV20-1 and TRBJ2-7; 10 nucleotides align to TRBD2. The junction had 9 bases not matched to a gene; V was cut back by 2 bases and J by 2 bases. Germline V gene data show CDR1 as DFQATT and CDR2 as SNEGSKA (reference sequence). The CDR3 is 16 residues long. CDR3 in amino acids: CSARPLLAGITYEQYF. The CDR3 DNA is TGCAGTGCTAGACCCCTACTAGCGGGAATCACCTACGAGCAGTACTTC.

This clonotype was found once. This chain links TRBV7-9 with TRBJ2-2; 8 bases align to TRBD1. Trimming took 6 bases from V and 0 from J; bases not matched to a gene: 6. From germline, CDR1 is SEHNR and CDR2 FQNEAQ (reference sequence). The CDR3 contains 16 residues. For the CDR3, the DNA is TGTGCCAGCAGTCAGGGGGCCTTTTCGAACACCGGGGAGCTGTTTTTT. It codes for CASSQGAFSNTGELFF.

The chain couples TRBV7-2 to TRBJ2-2; D may be TRBD2 (6 bases). Between the trimmed V and J ends, which lost 6 bases and 7 bases, there was a span of 15 bases. The CDR3 spans 14 residues. Germline CDR1 and CDR2: SGHTA and FQGNSA. The CDR3 spells CASSLTSTGGELFF. DNA of the CDR3: TGTGCCAGCAGTTTGACTAGTACGGGCGGGGAGCTGTTTTTT.

This chain links TRBV30 with TRBJ2-5; no clear D. This CDR3 has 13 amino acids. CDR1 and CDR2 from the germline V gene are GTSNPN and SVGIG (reference sequence). The V end lost 2 bases, the J end lost 5 bases, and 12 bases lay between the germline ends. The CDR3 protein is CAWSLMGVETQYF. In nucleotides, the CDR3 is TGTGCCTGGAGTTTAATGGGTGTTGAGACCCAGTACTTC. The complete variable domain, with remaining parts taken from reference TRBV30 and TRBJ2-5, reads SQTIHQWPATLVQPVGSPLSLECTVEGTSNPNLYWYRQAAGRGLQLLFYSVGIGQISSEVPQNLSASRPQDRQFILSSKKLLLSDSGFYLCAWSLMGVETQYFGPGTRLLVL.

The rearrangement uses TRBV11-2 and TRBJ2-3, with D maybe TRBD2 (5 bases). This CDR3 contains 18 residues. The germline V and J ends were trimmed by 4 bases and 0 bases, with 20 bases remaining between them. Germline V gene lookup returns CDR1 SGHAT and CDR2 FQNNGV. The chain's CDR3 is CASSSTEPPSRSTDTQYF. Here the CDR3 DNA reads TGTGCCAGCAGCTCAACAGAGCCCCCTAGCAGAAGCACAGATACGCAGTATTTT.

This clonotype has a handful of counts. V gene TRBV4-1 combines with J gene TRBJ1-1; D is unclear. V was trimmed by 1 base and J by 1 base, leaving 7 bases between them. Per germline, CDR1 MGHRA and CDR2 YSYEKL. The CDR3 sequence is 14 residues long. The CDR3 is CASSQGVWNTEAFF. CDR3 in DNA: TGCGCCAGCAGCCAAGGAGTGTGGAACACTGAAGCTTTCTTT.

The chain is built from TRBV4-3 and TRBJ1-6, with unresolved D. CDR1 is LGHNA, CDR2 YSLEER, per germline. The CDR3 has 12 amino acids. V shed 3 bases and J shed 12 bases, with 9 bases lying between them. The CDR3 DNA follows: TGCGCCAGCAGCCAGGCCTCGGGACCCCTCCACTTT. Amino acid sequence: CASSQASGPLHF.

Only a few counts were recorded for this clonotype. V and J are TRBV6-2 or TRBV6-3 and TRBJ2-3; unclear D gene. Trimming shortened V by 5 bases and J by 2 bases, and 17 bases separated the two germline ends. CDR1 and CDR2 (germline): MNHEY, SVGEGT. This CDR3 region has 16 residues. Here the CDR3 DNA reads TGTGCCAGCAGTACTGGGGTGGGCTCGAACACAGATACGCAGTATTTT. Its translation: CASSTGVGSNTDTQYF.

This chain uses TRBV4-1 with TRBJ2-7, with unresolved D. Germline CDR1 MGHRA, CDR2 YSYEKL. Trimming pared 4 bases from V and 2 bases from J, leaving 12 bases between. The CDR3 has 14 amino acids. The CDR3 bases are TGCGCCAGCAGCCCTAAAGTCGGGCCCTACGAGCAGTACTTC. It is translated as CASSPKVGPYEQYF.

This clonotype turned up a few times. The chain has TRBV29-1 and TRBJ2-1, with D maybe TRBD2 (6 bases). The ends were cut back, 6 bases at V and 9 bases at J, with 21 bases in the middle. Germline loops: CDR1 SQVTM, CDR2 ANQGSEA. The CDR3 has 14 amino acids. CDR3 sequence: CSVERGPSDPEQFF. The CDR3 coding sequence is TGCAGCGTGGAAAGGGGACCTAGCGATCCTGAGCAGTTCTTC.

This clonotype was counted only a few times. The chain carries TRBV12-3 or TRBV12-4 and TRBJ1-5, with D possibly being TRBD1 (5 bases). V lost 6 bases and J 6 bases, leaving 15 bases between the germline ends. CDR3 length equals 14 residues. The DNA for the CDR3 is TGTGCCAGCAGCGCCCAGGGAGGGAGTCAGCCCCAGCATTTT. Its translation: CASSAQGGSQPQHF.

This clonotype was counted a few times. The chain uses TRBV6-2 or TRBV6-3 and TRBJ2-1; 8 bases map to TRBD2. The germline CDR1 and CDR2 sequences are MNHEY and SVGEGT. V lost 6 bases and J lost 5; bases outside the gene matches: 6. CDR3 size: 14 residues. This CDR3 is CASSRGGLDNEQFF. The CDR3 coding sequence is TGTGCCAGCAGCCGGGGGGGCCTCGACAATGAGCAGTTCTTC.

This clonotype showed up just a few times. The chain couples TRBV30 to TRBJ1-6; the D gene is possibly TRBD1 (5 bases). The V and J ends lost 3 bases and 4 bases respectively, with 13 bases between them. This CDR3 has 15 amino acids. Germline V gene data show CDR1 as GTSNPN and CDR2 as SVGIG (reference sequence). DNA of the CDR3: TGTGCCTGGAGAGCCTGGGGGAATTATAATTCACCCCTCCACTTT. This encodes CAWRAWGNYNSPLHF.